This T cell receptor beta chain appears in the sequencing data of a study of T cells in Graves' hyperthyroidism and ophthalmopathy. From RNA transcripts, TCR beta CDR3 regions were amplified. The TCR CDR3 first-round RT-PCR relied on the HTBI primer set. Using its own MiXCR run on the multiplex PCR reads, TCRdb lists one record per CDR3 protein. The sample comprises about 640,000 distinct CDR3 sequences, less than 25% of which are singletons, and about 34% rests with the top ten. J lost 7 bases, V lost 0 bases, and 6 bases had no gene match. The CDR3 loop spans 15 amino acids. Germline assignment: CDR1 ENHRY and CDR2 SYGVKD.

The J gene is TRBJ2-5, the V gene TRBV10-3, with 9 bases matching TRBD2. The sample consisted of blood. The clonotype was recovered from a man aged 30-40 years with Graves' ophthalmopathy. In nucleotides, the CDR3 is TGTGCCATCAGTGAGTCGTTACGCGGGAGGGGGACCCAGTACTTC. Translating it yields CAISESLRGRGTQYF.